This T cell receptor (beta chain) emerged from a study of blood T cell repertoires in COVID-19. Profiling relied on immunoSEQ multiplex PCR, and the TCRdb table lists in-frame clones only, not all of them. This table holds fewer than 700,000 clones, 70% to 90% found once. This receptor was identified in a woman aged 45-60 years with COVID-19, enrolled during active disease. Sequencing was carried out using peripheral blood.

Here the CDR3 reads CASSFTGDSTGELFF. The CDR3 nucleotides read TGTGCCAGCAGCTTCACAGGGGATAGCACCGGGGAGCTGTTTTTT. V is TRBV5-5 and J is TRBJ2-2; TRBD1 agrees at 7 bases. There are 15 residues in the CDR3. Germline CDR1 SGHKS, CDR2 YYEKEE (reference sequence). The V gene end was trimmed by 2 bases and the J gene end by 4 bases; junction bases not matched to a gene: 5.